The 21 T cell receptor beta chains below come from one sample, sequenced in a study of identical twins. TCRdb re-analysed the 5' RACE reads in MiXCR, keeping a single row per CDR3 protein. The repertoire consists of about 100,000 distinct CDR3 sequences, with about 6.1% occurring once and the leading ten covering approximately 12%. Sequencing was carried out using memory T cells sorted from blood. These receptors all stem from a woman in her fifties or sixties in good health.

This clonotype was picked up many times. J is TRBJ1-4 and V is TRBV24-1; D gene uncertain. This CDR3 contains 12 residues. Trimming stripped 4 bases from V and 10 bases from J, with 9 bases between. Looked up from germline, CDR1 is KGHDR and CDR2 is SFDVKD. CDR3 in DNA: TGTGCCACCAGTGAGACTCCTGGAAAACTGTTTTTT. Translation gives CATSETPGKLFF.

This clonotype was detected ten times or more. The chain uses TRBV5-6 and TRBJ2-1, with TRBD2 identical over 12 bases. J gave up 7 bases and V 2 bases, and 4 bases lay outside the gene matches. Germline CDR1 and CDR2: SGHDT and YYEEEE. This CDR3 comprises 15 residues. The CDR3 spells CASSFRTSGINEQFF. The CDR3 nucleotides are TGTGCCAGCAGCTTCCGGACTAGCGGGATTAATGAGCAGTTCTTC.

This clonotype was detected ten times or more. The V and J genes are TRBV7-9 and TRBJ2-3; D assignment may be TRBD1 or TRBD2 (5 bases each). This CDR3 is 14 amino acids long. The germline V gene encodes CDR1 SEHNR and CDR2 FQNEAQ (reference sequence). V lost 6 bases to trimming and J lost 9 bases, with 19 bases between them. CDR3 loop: CASSSVGDRATQYF. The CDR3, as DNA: TGTGCCAGCAGTTCGGTTGGGGACCGGGCGACGCAGTATTTT.

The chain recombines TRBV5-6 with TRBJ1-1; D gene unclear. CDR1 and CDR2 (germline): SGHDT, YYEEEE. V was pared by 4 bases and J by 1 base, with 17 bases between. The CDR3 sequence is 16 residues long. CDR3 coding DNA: TGTGCCAGCAGCCCGCAGCGATCCGCAGCGAACACTGAAGCTTTCTTT. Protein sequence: CASSPQRSAANTEAFF.

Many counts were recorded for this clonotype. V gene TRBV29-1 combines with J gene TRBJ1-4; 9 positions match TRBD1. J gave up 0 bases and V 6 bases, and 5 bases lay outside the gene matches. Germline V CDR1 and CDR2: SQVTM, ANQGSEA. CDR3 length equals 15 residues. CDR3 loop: CSVGQGSATNEKLFF. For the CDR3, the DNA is TGCAGCGTGGGACAGGGCTCTGCAACTAATGAAAAACTGTTTTTT.

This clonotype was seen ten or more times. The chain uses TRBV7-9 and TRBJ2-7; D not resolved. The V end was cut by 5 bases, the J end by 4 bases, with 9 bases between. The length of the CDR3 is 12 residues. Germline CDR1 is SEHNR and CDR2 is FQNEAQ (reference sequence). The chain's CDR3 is CASSATEYEQYF. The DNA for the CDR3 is TGTGCCAGCAGCGCAACGGAGTACGAGCAGTACTTC.

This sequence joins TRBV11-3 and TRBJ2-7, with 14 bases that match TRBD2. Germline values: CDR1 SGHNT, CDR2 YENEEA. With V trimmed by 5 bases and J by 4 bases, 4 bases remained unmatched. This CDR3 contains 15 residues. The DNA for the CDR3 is TGTGCCAGCAGCCCCCGACTAGCGGGAGGGTACGAGCAGTACTTC. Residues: CASSPRLAGGYEQYF.

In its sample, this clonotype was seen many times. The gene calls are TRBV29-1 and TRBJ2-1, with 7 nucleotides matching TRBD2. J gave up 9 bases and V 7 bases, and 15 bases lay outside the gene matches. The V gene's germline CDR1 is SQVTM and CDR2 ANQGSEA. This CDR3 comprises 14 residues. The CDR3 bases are TGCAGCGAGCAACGGCGGCTCTCGGGGGGTGAGCAGTTCTTC. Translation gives CSEQRRLSGGEQFF.

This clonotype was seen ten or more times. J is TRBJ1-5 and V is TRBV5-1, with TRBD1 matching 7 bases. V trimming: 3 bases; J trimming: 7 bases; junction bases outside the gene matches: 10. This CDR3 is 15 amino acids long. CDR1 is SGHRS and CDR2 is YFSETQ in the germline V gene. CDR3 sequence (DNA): TGCGCCAGCAGCTGGTCCCCCGGGACAGCGCAGCCCCAGCATTTT. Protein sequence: CASSWSPGTAQPQHF.

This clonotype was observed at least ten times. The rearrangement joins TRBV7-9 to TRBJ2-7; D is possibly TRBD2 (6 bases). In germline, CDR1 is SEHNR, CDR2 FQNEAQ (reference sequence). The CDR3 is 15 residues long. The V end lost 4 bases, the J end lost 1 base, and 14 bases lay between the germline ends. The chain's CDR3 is CASSSGLPPSYEQYF. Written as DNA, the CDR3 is TGTGCCAGCAGCTCCGGACTACCCCCATCCTACGAGCAGTACTTC.

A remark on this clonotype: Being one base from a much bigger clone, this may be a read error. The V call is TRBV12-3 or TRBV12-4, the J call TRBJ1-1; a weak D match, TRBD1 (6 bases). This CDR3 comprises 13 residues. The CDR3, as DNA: TGTGCCAGCAGGGGGGGCGGGGTCACTGAAGCTCTCTTT. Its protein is CASRGGGVTEALF.

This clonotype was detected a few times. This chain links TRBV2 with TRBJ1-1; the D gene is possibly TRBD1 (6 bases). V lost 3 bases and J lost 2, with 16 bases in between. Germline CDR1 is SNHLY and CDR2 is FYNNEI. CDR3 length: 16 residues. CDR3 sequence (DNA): TGTGCCAGCAGTGAGGAACAGGGAGCCATTAACACTGAAGCTTTCTTT. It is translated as CASSEEQGAINTEAFF.

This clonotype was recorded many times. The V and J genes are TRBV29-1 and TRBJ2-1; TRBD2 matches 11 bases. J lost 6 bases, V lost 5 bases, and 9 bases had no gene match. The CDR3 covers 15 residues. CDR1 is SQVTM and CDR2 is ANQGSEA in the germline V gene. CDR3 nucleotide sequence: TGCAGCGTTTCCCTAGCTAGCGGGAGGTTCAATGAGCAGTTCTTC. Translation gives CSVSLASGRFNEQFF.

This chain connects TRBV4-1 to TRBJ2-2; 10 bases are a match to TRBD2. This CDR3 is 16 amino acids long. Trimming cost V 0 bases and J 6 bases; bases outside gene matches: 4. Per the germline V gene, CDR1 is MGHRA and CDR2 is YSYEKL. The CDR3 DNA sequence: TGCGCCAGCAGCCAAGACCTAGCGGGGGAGGCCGGGGAGCTGTTTTTT. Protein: CASSQDLAGEAGELFF.

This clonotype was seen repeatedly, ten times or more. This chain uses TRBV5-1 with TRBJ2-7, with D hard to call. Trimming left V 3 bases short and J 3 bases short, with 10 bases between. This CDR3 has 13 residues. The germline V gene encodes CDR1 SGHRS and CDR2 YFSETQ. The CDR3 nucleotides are TGCGCCAGCAGCTCCCCGGACCGCTACGAGCAGTACGTC. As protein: CASSSPDRYEQYV.

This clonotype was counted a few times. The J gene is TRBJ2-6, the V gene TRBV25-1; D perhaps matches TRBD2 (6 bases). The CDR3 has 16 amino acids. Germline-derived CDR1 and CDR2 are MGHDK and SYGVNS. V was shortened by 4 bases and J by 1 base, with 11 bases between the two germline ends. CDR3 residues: CASSAGDVSGANVLTF. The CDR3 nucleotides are TGTGCCAGCAGTGCGGGGGATGTGTCTGGGGCCAACGTCCTGACTTTC.

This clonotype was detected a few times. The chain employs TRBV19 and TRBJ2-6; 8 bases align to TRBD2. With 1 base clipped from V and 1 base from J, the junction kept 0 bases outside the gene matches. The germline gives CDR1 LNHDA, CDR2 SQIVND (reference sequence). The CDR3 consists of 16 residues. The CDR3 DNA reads TGTGCCAGTAGTATAGCGGGAGGGTCTGGGGCCAACGTCCTGACTTTC. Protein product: CASSIAGGSGANVLTF.

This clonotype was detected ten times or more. The CDR3 loop reads CASSPGRNIQYF. CDR3 DNA: TGTGCCAGCAGTCCCGGGAGGAACATTCAGTACTTC. The J gene is TRBJ2-4, the V gene TRBV6-6, with 7 nucleotides matching TRBD2. V was pared by 5 bases and J by 7 bases, with 2 bases of the junction left unmatched. The CDR3 has 12 amino acids. Germline lookup yields CDR1 MNHNY and CDR2 SVGAGI (reference sequence).

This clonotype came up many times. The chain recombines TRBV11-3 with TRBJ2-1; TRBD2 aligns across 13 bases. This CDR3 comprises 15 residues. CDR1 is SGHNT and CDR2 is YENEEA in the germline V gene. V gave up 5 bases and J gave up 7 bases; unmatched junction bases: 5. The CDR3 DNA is TGTGCCAGCAGCACTACTAGCGGGAGGGAGAATGAGCAGTTCTTC. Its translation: CASSTTSGRENEQFF.

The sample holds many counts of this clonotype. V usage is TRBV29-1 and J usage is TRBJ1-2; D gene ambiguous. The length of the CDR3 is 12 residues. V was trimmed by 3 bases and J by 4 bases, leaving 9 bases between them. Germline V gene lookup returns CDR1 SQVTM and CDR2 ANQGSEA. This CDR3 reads CSVDSSGYGYTF. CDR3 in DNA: TGCAGCGTTGACAGTTCGGGCTATGGCTACACCTTC.

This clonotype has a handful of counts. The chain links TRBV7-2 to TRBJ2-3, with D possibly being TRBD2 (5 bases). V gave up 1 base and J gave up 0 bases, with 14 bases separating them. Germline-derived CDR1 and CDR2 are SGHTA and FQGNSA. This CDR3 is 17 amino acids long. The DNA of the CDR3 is TGTGCCAGCAGCTTAGTCTCTAGCCGATCTAGCACAGATACGCAGTATTTT. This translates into CASSLVSSRSSTDTQYF.